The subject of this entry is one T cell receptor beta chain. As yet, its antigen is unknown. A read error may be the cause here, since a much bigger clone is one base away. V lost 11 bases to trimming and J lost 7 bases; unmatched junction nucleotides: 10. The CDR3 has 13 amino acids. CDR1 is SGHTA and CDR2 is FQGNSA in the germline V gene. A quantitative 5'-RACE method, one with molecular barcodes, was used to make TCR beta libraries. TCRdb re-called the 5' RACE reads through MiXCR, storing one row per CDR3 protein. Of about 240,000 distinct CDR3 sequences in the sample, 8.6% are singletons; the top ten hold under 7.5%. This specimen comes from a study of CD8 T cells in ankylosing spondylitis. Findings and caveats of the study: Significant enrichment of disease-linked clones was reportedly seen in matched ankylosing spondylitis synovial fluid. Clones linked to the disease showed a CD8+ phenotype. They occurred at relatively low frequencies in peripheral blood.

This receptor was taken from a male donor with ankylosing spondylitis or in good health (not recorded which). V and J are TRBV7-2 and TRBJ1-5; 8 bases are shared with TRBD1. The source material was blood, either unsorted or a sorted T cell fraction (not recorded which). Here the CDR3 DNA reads TGTGCCTGCGGTTACAGGGGGGACCAGCCCCAGCATTTT. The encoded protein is CACGYRGDQPQHF.